These 27 T cell receptor beta chains were sequenced from one sample in a study of T-cell reconstitution after alpha-beta-depleted transplantation in children (dated by TCRdb to 2016 to 2018). The library was obtained by PCR. Sequencing instrument: Illumina HiSeq 2500. TCR libraries were prepared with molecular barcoding, using unique molecular identifiers to normalize TCRbeta repertoire quantification. Clones were called with MiXCR by TCRdb after fastp trimmed the public reads at Q25, and only in-frame beta chains were retained. Rows are combined by CDR3 protein, so each entry shows the most common genes and DNA. This sample holds about 150,000 distinct CDR3 sequences; around 10% were observed only once. Of the sample, roughly 13% is held by the ten largest clones. The intended sense of this specimen's treatment or condition label: allogeneic hematopoietic cell transplantation with graft depleted of TCRalphabeta T cells and CD19 B cells.

The sequences come from PBMCs, collected before TCRalphabeta/CD19-depleted stem cell transplant. These receptors were taken from a boy between 2 and 10 years old with acute myeloid leukemia, due to receive a stem cell transplant.

Concerning this clonotype: A much larger clone sits a single nucleotide away, making a read error possible. The V call is TRBV20-1, the J call TRBJ2-3, with TRBD2 matching 14 bases. The CDR3 has 19 amino acids. Germline V gives CDR1 DFQATT, CDR2 SNEGSKA (reference sequence). CDR3 protein: CCARRTSGRSHSTTDTQYF. For the CDR3, the DNA is TGCTGTGCTAGGAGGACTAGCGGGAGGTCGCATTCCACCACAGATACGCAGTATTTT.

This clonotype came up many times. The rearrangement links TRBV20-1 to TRBJ2-5, with 7 bases fitting TRBD2. Germline values: CDR1 DFQATT, CDR2 SNEGSKA (reference sequence). V trimming: 3 bases; J trimming: 3 bases; junction bases outside the gene matches: 4. This CDR3 has 13 residues. The CDR3 reads CSASGTKKETQYF. Written as DNA, the CDR3 is TGCAGTGCTAGTGGGACTAAGAAAGAGACCCAGTACTTC.

This clonotype was counted ten times or more. V is TRBV3-2 and J is TRBJ2-3; the table gives TRBD2 as D, unverified against the DNA. TRBV3-2 is designated a pseudogene. This CDR3 is 19 amino acids long. DNA for the CDR3: TGTGCCAGCAGCCACTTGGAAGGACTAGCGGGAGTCTTAGCAGATACGCAGTATTTT. It yields the protein CASSHLEGLAGVLADTQYF.

This chain connects TRBV7-9 to TRBJ1-6; 9 bases are shared with TRBD1. Germline assignment: CDR1 SEHNR and CDR2 FQNEAQ (reference sequence). The CDR3 contains 15 residues. Germline trimming cut 2 bases from V and 10 bases from J; bases unmatched to any gene: 6. The CDR3 DNA is TGTGCCAGCAGCTTACACCGGACAGGGGAGTCACCCCTCCACTTT. It is translated as CASSLHRTGESPLHF.

The V and J genes are TRBV6-5 and TRBJ1-2, with 7 nucleotides matching TRBD1. Germline CDR1 is MNHEY and CDR2 is SVGAGI. The CDR3 sequence is 15 residues long. J gave up 5 bases and V 0 bases, and 6 bases lay outside the gene matches. The CDR3 nucleotides read TGTGCCAGCAGTTACTCCCCGACAGGGTTTTATGGCTACACCTTC. Its translation: CASSYSPTGFYGYTF.

CDR3 residues: CASSVGQERSIYF. CDR3 DNA: TGTGCCAGCAGCGTAGGTCAAGAGCGCAGCATATATTTT. The chain couples TRBV9 to TRBJ1-3; D remains unclear. CDR3 length equals 13 residues. Germline V gene sequence: CDR1 SGDLS, CDR2 YYNGEE. Trimming stripped 0 bases from V and 12 bases from J, with 13 bases between.

There are a few counts of this clonotype. This sequence joins TRBV20-1 and TRBJ2-3; no clear D. Germline V gene lookup returns CDR1 DFQATT and CDR2 SNEGSKA (reference sequence). Trimming cost V 0 bases and J 0 bases, with 16 bases left between them. The CDR3 has 17 amino acids. CDR3 amino acids: CSARDKGKSSSTDTQYF. The CDR3 DNA reads TGCAGTGCTAGAGATAAGGGCAAATCCTCTAGCACAGATACGCAGTATTTT.

This clonotype was counted ten times or more. The chain joins TRBV20-1 to TRBJ2-5; the match to TRBD2 covers 9 bases. J gave up 5 bases and V 1 base, and 11 bases lay outside the gene matches. Per germline, CDR1 DFQATT and CDR2 SNEGSKA (reference sequence). The CDR3 is made up of 16 amino acids. The DNA of the CDR3 is TGCAGTGCTAGAGTCATCGTAGCGGGGGACGCGGAGACCCAGTACTTC. Amino acids: CSARVIVAGDAETQYF.

This clonotype showed up many times. The J gene is TRBJ2-5, the V gene TRBV3-1, with a tentative D call TRBD1 (5 bases). This CDR3 comprises 15 residues. V lost 6 bases to trimming and J lost 0 bases, with 14 bases between them. Per germline, CDR1 LGHDT and CDR2 YNNKEL (reference sequence). CDR3 DNA sequence: TGTGCCAGCAGTCTGAACAACAGGTACCAAGAGACCCAGTACTTC. It translates to CASSLNNRYQETQYF.

The chain uses TRBV6-5 and TRBJ1-1; maybe TRBD1 (6 bases). Germline V gene data show CDR1 as MNHEY and CDR2 as SVGAGI. Trimming removed 4 bases from V and 4 bases from J, with 13 bases in between. CDR3 length: 14 amino acids. CDR3 loop: CASSSNRDITEAFF. CDR3 sequence (DNA): TGTGCCAGCAGTTCCAACCGGGACATCACTGAAGCTTTCTTT.

The chain is built from TRBV19 and TRBJ1-6; no reliable D call. The CDR3 totals 13 residues. Trimming removed 0 bases from V and 12 bases from J, with 9 bases in between. Per the germline V gene, CDR1 is LNHDA and CDR2 is SQIVND (reference sequence). CDR3: CASSIDDEKPLHF. CDR3 DNA sequence: TGTGCCAGTAGTATAGATGACGAAAAACCCCTCCACTTT.

In its sample, this clonotype was seen many times. V and J are TRBV6-5 and TRBJ1-6, with 8 bases fitting TRBD1. This CDR3 region has 16 residues. The V segment lost 2 bases and the J segment 4 bases; nucleotides outside the gene matches: 4. Per the germline V gene, CDR1 is MNHEY and CDR2 is SVGAGI. The CDR3 sequence is CASSYGTGLYNSPLHF. The DNA of the CDR3 is TGTGCCAGCAGTTACGGGACAGGACTTTATAATTCACCCCTCCACTTT.

The sample holds many counts of this clonotype. The rearrangement uses TRBV5-1 and TRBJ1-5, with D tentatively TRBD1 (6 bases). This CDR3 is 15 amino acids long. CDR1 and CDR2 from the germline V gene are SGHRS and YFSETQ. Trimming left V 4 bases short and J 6 bases short, with 17 bases between. The chain's CDR3 is CASSIGTPGGQPQHF. In DNA form, the CDR3 reads TGCGCCAGCAGCATCGGGACACCTGGAGGTCAGCCCCAGCATTTT.

In its sample, this clonotype was seen many times. This chain links TRBV4-2 with TRBJ2-3, with 16 bases aligning to TRBD2. Germline V gene data show CDR1 as LGHNA and CDR2 as YNFKEQ. Trimming at V came to 3 bases and at J to 4 bases, leaving 7 bases not matched to a gene. The CDR3 spans 18 residues. The CDR3 coding sequence is TGTGCCAGCAGCCACGCCGGGACTAGCGGGGGGGCGGCAGATACGCAGTATTTT. Protein: CASSHAGTSGGAADTQYF.

Many counts were recorded for this clonotype. The rearrangement uses TRBV5-1 and TRBJ2-5; a weak D match, TRBD2 (5 bases). V was cut by 4 bases and J by 7 bases, with 8 bases left in between. Germline V CDR1 and CDR2: SGHRS, YFSETQ. The CDR3 spans 11 residues. This CDR3 reads CASSGGGTQYF. The CDR3 nucleotides are TGCGCCAGCAGCGGAGGTGGGACCCAGTACTTC. Supplemented by reference TRBV5-1 and TRBJ2-5, the full variable domain reads KAGVTQTPRYLIKTRGQQVTLSCSPISGHRSVSWYQQTPGQGLQFLFEYFSETQRNKGNFPGRFSGRQFSNSRSEMNVSTLELGDSALYLCASSGGGTQYFGPGTRLLVL.

This clonotype was counted ten times or more. The chain couples TRBV6-5 to TRBJ2-2; 10 bases agree with TRBD2. The CDR3 runs 15 residues. Germline CDR1 reads MNHEY; CDR2 reads SVGAGI. The V and J ends lost 2 bases and 5 bases, in that order; junction bases with no gene match: 2. CDR3 nucleotide sequence: TGTGCCAGCAGTTACGTAGCGGGAGGTACCGGGGAGCTGTTTTTT. Translated: CASSYVAGGTGELFF.

At least ten counts were recorded for this clonotype. The chain has TRBV20-1 and TRBJ1-2, with 9 bases identical to TRBD1. This CDR3 has 14 residues. With V trimmed by 6 bases and J by 8 bases, 13 bases remained unmatched. Germline values: CDR1 DFQATT, CDR2 SNEGSKA (reference sequence). The CDR3 DNA is TGCAGTGCCGAGACTCACAGGGGGCTGCAGGGCTACACCTTC. It is translated as CSAETHRGLQGYTF.

This clonotype was seen ten or more times. V and J are TRBV11-2 and TRBJ1-4, with no clear D. The CDR3 runs to 15 residues. Per germline, CDR1 SGHAT and CDR2 FQNNGV. The V gene lost 2 bases and the J gene lost 0 bases, with 7 bases spanning the gap. The CDR3 loop is CASSLSLPTNEKLFF. CDR3 nucleotide sequence: TGTGCCAGCAGCTTATCCCTCCCAACTAATGAAAAACTGTTTTTT.

As regards this clonotype: Just one base apart from a much larger clone, this may be a read error. The V call is TRBV7-9, the J call TRBJ2-4, with 9 bases lining up with TRBD1. Germline loops: CDR1 SEHNR, CDR2 FQNEAQ (reference sequence). V was pared by 5 bases and J by 7 bases, with 9 bases of the junction left unmatched. This CDR3 is built from 15 residues. This chain's CDR3 is CASSTTGTGLNIQYF. CDR3 in DNA: TGTGCCAGCAGCACGACCGGGACAGGGTTGAACATTCAGTACTTC.

The table lists this clonotype with many counts. This chain connects TRBV6-5 to TRBJ1-1, with TRBD1 as a possible D gene (6 bases). CDR3 length: 15 residues. V was trimmed by 0 bases and J by 4 bases, leaving 12 bases between them. Germline V gene data show CDR1 as MNHEY and CDR2 as SVGAGI. The CDR3 DNA is TGTGCCAGCAGTTACTCTCCCCAGGGGTCCACTGAAGCTTTCTTT. Encoded protein: CASSYSPQGSTEAFF.

J is TRBJ1-1 and V is TRBV29-1, with unresolved D. The V end was cut by 0 bases, the J end by 10 bases, with 18 bases between. In germline, CDR1 is SQVTM, CDR2 ANQGSEA. The CDR3 covers 14 residues. The CDR3 DNA follows: TGCAGCGTTGAAGATTTGGCCAGCACCCAAGGAGCTTTCTTT. Its protein product is CSVEDLASTQGAFF.

This clonotype was observed at least ten times. The J gene is TRBJ2-1, the V gene TRBV7-9, with 7 bases fitting TRBD2. Germline V gives CDR1 SEHNR, CDR2 FQNEAQ (reference sequence). Trimming cost V 2 bases and J 5 bases; bases outside gene matches: 6. The CDR3 runs 15 residues. Written as DNA, the CDR3 is TGTGCCAGCAGCTTATGGGGGAGGGCCAACAATGAGCAGTTCTTC. Translated, it gives CASSLWGRANNEQFF.

In its sample, this clonotype was seen many times. The rearrangement links TRBV18 to TRBJ2-3; the match to TRBD1 covers 10 bases. The CDR3 totals 14 residues. The V gene's germline CDR1 is KGHSH and CDR2 LQKENI. J was trimmed by 3 bases and V by 3 bases; bases with no gene match: 0. The chain's CDR3 is CASSPGQGTDTQYF. In nucleotides, the CDR3 is TGTGCCAGCTCACCGGGACAGGGGACAGATACGCAGTATTTT. Together with reference TRBV18 and TRBJ2-3, the CDR3 gives the full variable domain: NAGVMQNPRHLVRRRGQEARLRCSPMKGHSHVYWYRQLPEEGLKFMVYLQKENIIDESGMPKERFSAEFPKEGPSILRIQQVVRGDSAAYFCASSPGQGTDTQYFGPGTRLTVL.

This clonotype has ten or more counts. At one boundary the junction diverges from the germline segment, which might be a read error. The chain links TRBV4-1 to TRBJ2-1; 9 bases are a match to TRBD2. Germline CDR1 is MGHRA and CDR2 is YSYEKL. The CDR3 consists of 16 residues. CDR3 loop: CASSQEISGGYNDQFF. CDR3 bases: TGCGCCAGCAGCCAAGAAATTAGCGGGGGCTACAATGATCAGTTCTTC.

This clonotype was recorded at least ten times. V usage is TRBV18 and J usage is TRBJ2-5; D gene unclear. The CDR3 consists of 14 residues. Trimming stripped 3 bases from V and 2 bases from J, with 10 bases between. Germline-derived CDR1 and CDR2 are KGHSH and LQKENI. The CDR3 protein is CASSPFRDQETQYF. In DNA form, the CDR3 reads TGTGCCAGCTCACCGTTTCGCGATCAAGAGACCCAGTACTTC.

This clonotype was observed many times. The chain has TRBV4-2 and TRBJ2-1, with 7 nucleotides matching TRBD2. Germline values: CDR1 LGHNA, CDR2 YNFKEQ. Trimming took 9 bases from V and 3 from J; bases not matched to a gene: 8. The CDR3 loop spans 14 amino acids. The CDR3 loop is CASSPGLSYNEQFF. DNA for the CDR3: TGTGCCAGTAGTCCGGGACTAAGCTACAATGAGCAGTTCTTC.

This clonotype was detected ten times or more. The chain recombines TRBV5-1 with TRBJ1-6; D not resolved. The CDR3 runs 14 residues. Trimming took off 5 bases at V and 11 bases at J, with 17 bases between the two ends. Germline values: CDR1 SGHRS, CDR2 YFSETQ. The CDR3 DNA is TGCGCCAGCAGGAGTCATCTGAGTAGGGCACCCCTCCACTTT. It specifies CASRSHLSRAPLHF. Supplemented by reference TRBV5-1 and TRBJ1-6, the full variable domain reads KAGVTQTPRYLIKTRGQQVTLSCSPISGHRSVSWYQQTPGQGLQFLFEYFSETQRNKGNFPGRFSGRQFSNSRSEMNVSTLELGDSALYLCASRSHLSRAPLHFGNGTRLTVT.